One and the same sample provided the 9 T cell receptor beta chains below, sequenced in a study of blood T cell repertoires in COVID-19. Assay used: immunoSEQ multiplex PCR; TCRdb lists only in-frame clones, some missing. The sample yields 65,000 to 100,000 clones, 80% to 90% seen once. The sequencing input was peripheral blood. These TCRs come from an elderly woman with acute or convalescent COVID-19.

The J gene is TRBJ1-2, the V gene TRBV28, with TRBD1 identical over 8 bases. CDR1 is MDHEN, CDR2 SYDVKM, per germline. Trimming at V came to 4 bases and at J to 3 bases, leaving 1 base not matched to a gene. The CDR3 has 13 residues. As DNA, the CDR3 is TGTGCCAGCAGTTCGACAGGGGACTATGGCTACACCTTC. This gives the protein CASSSTGDYGYTF.

The chain links TRBV2 to TRBJ2-2, with 7 bases matching TRBD1. With V trimmed by 5 bases and J by 4 bases, 7 bases remained unmatched. The CDR3 has 15 amino acids. Germline assignment: CDR1 SNHLY and CDR2 FYNNEI. The CDR3 loop reads CASSQDRVGTGELFF. In DNA, the CDR3 is TGTGCCAGCAGTCAAGACAGGGTAGGCACCGGGGAGCTGTTTTTT.

This chain connects TRBV6-6 to TRBJ2-2; 9 nucleotides match TRBD2. Germline CDR1 MNHNY, CDR2 SVGAGI (reference sequence). J lost 7 bases, V lost 2 bases, and 8 bases had no gene match. CDR3 length equals 16 residues. CDR3 loop: CASSYLASGTGGELFF. The CDR3 nucleotides read TGTGCCAGCAGTTACCTGGCTAGCGGGACGGGCGGGGAGCTGTTTTTT.

The chain combines TRBV5-1 with TRBJ1-1; the D gene is possibly TRBD1 (5 bases). The CDR3 is 13 residues long. The V end was cut by 4 bases, the J end by 4 bases, with 11 bases between. Germline V lookup: CDR1 SGHRS, CDR2 YFSETQ. The CDR3 region is CASSRDGSTEAFF. Written as DNA, the CDR3 is TGCGCCAGCAGCCGGGACGGGAGCACTGAAGCTTTCTTT.

In its sample, this clone was seen once. The chain is built from TRBV7-2 and TRBJ2-3; TRBD2 matches 7 bases. V lost 3 bases to trimming and J lost 3 bases; unmatched junction nucleotides: 12. The CDR3 is 17 residues long. From germline, CDR1 is SGHTA and CDR2 FQGNSA. CDR3 in amino acids: CASSFGGGGGTTDTQYF. For the CDR3, the DNA is TGTGCCAGCAGCTTTGGAGGCGGCGGGGGTACGACAGATACGCAGTATTTT.

The V gene is TRBV6-5, the J gene TRBJ1-4; no clear D gene. The germline V gene encodes CDR1 MNHEY and CDR2 SVGAGI. This CDR3 is built from 14 residues. V was cut by 6 bases and J by 0 bases, with 8 bases left in between. The CDR3 nucleotides read TGTGCCAGCAGAGAGGGCCCAACTAATGAAAAACTGTTTTTT. Encoded protein: CASREGPTNEKLFF.

The sample holds a few counts of this clone. V gene TRBV14 combines with J gene TRBJ1-2; no clear D. CDR1 SGHDN and CDR2 FVKESK come from the germline V gene. This CDR3 comprises 12 residues. V was trimmed by 1 base and J by 8 bases, leaving 8 bases between them. As DNA, the CDR3 is TGTGCCAGCAGCCAAGGAGGATGGGGCTACACCTTC. This sequence encodes CASSQGGWGYTF.

V gene TRBV7-9 combines with J gene TRBJ1-6, with D tentatively TRBD1 (5 bases). The CDR3 has 14 amino acids. Trimming stripped 0 bases from V and 10 bases from J, with 10 bases between. CDR1 is SEHNR, CDR2 FQNEAQ, per germline (reference sequence). The CDR3 nucleotides are TGTGCCAGCAGCTTAGCAGGGGTTGGGTCACCCCTCCACTTT. It translates to CASSLAGVGSPLHF. Full variable domain (remainder filled in from reference TRBV7-9 and TRBJ1-6): DTGVSQNPRHKITKRGQNVTFRCDPISEHNRLYWYRQTLGQGPEFLTYFQNEAQLEKSRLLSDRFSAERPKGSFSTLEIQRTEQGDSAMYLCASSLAGVGSPLHFGNGTRLTVT.

With regard to this clone: Other DNA sequences from this sample encode an identical CDR3 as well. The chain couples TRBV5-1 to TRBJ1-5; D gene unclear. The CDR3 sequence is 15 residues long. CDR1 SGHRS and CDR2 YFSETQ come from the germline V gene. Trimming took 4 bases from V and 0 from J, leaving 11 bases between them. The CDR3 here is CASSLDGYSNQPQHF. In DNA form, the CDR3 reads TGCGCCAGCAGCCTGGACGGGTATAGCAATCAGCCCCAGCATTTT.